Shown below are 16 T cell receptor beta chains from a single sample sequenced in a study of T cell changes during pregnancy in multiple sclerosis. Repertoires were generated with immunoSEQ multiplex PCR, while TCRdb's copy carries only in-frame clones and drops some. This table holds roughly 88,000 clones, more than 90% found once. The sequencing here drew on peripheral blood, taken in the first trimester of pregnancy. The receptor source for this set is a female donor with multiple sclerosis, enrolled in a pregnancy study.

The rearrangement links TRBV28 to TRBJ1-1; TRBD1 agrees at 8 bases. The CDR3 contains 16 residues. Germline V gene sequence: CDR1 MDHEN, CDR2 SYDVKM. The V and J ends lost 6 bases and 7 bases, in that order; junction bases with no gene match: 16. In DNA, the CDR3 is TGTGCCAGCAGCCGTGGGGACCTACAGGGGGGTCTTGAAGCTTTCTTT. Protein product: CASSRGDLQGGLEAFF.

V and J are TRBV5-1 and TRBJ1-2; D may be TRBD1 (6 bases). The germline gives CDR1 SGHRS, CDR2 YFSETQ. Trimming took off 5 bases at V and 2 bases at J, with 10 bases between the two ends. CDR3 size: 13 residues. CDR3 amino acids: CASRAGANYGYTF. The CDR3 DNA follows: TGCGCCAGCAGAGCGGGGGCGAACTATGGCTACACCTTC.

V and J are TRBV7-9 and TRBJ1-4; maybe TRBD1 (6 bases). The CDR3 is 15 residues long. The V end lost 2 bases, the J end lost 8 bases, and 15 bases lay between the germline ends. Germline V gene sequence: CDR1 SEHNR, CDR2 FQNEAQ (reference sequence). The CDR3 loop is CASSLIGGQEEKLFF. Written as DNA, the CDR3 is TGTGCCAGCAGCTTAATCGGGGGGCAGGAAGAAAAACTGTTTTTT.

CDR3 in amino acids: CASTYGGAYNEQFF. The CDR3 coding sequence is TGTGCCAGTACCTACGGTGGGGCGTACAATGAGCAGTTCTTC. The chain links TRBV19 to TRBJ2-1; D may be TRBD1 (5 bases). V dropped 7 bases and J dropped 4 bases, with 14 bases sitting between them. The CDR3 has 14 residues. CDR1 and CDR2 from the germline V gene are LNHDA and SQIVND (reference sequence).

This clone appeared a single time. The gene calls are TRBV5-1 and TRBJ2-5, with TRBD1 as a possible D gene (5 bases). Germline loops: CDR1 SGHRS, CDR2 YFSETQ. V lost 4 bases and J lost 1, with 23 bases in between. CDR3 length: 18 amino acids. The CDR3 region is CASSPKVTGRVSQETQYF. The DNA for the CDR3 is TGCGCCAGCAGCCCAAAGGTCACAGGCCGTGTGTCCCAAGAGACCCAGTACTTC.

In this sample, this clone turned up a few times. This chain joins TRBV7-7 and TRBJ2-7; D is possibly TRBD1 (5 bases). V shed 5 bases and J shed 3 bases, with 11 bases lying between them. Looked up from germline, CDR1 is SSHAT and CDR2 is FNYEAQ (reference sequence). The CDR3 consists of 13 residues. In nucleotides, the CDR3 is TGTGCCAGCAGCCAATTCCAGGGCTACGAGCAGTACTTC. Protein sequence: CASSQFQGYEQYF.

This clone was found once. The CDR3 sequence is CASSLTGGRYEQYF. Written as DNA, the CDR3 is TGTGCCAGCAGCTTAACGGGAGGGAGGTACGAGCAGTACTTC. The rearrangement links TRBV11-2 to TRBJ2-7; 8 bases are shared with TRBD2. Trimming removed 2 bases from V and 4 bases from J; junction bases left unmatched: 4. The CDR3 is 14 amino acids. Germline V gene lookup returns CDR1 SGHAT and CDR2 FQNNGV.

The rearrangement links TRBV5-1 to TRBJ2-7; TRBD1 agrees at 9 bases. The V gene's germline CDR1 is SGHRS and CDR2 YFSETQ. J lost 2 bases, V lost 6 bases, and 12 bases had no gene match. The CDR3 runs to 16 residues. The CDR3: CASTGDRTGATYEQYF. The CDR3 DNA is TGCGCCAGCACCGGGGACCGGACAGGGGCCACCTACGAGCAGTACTTC.

The CDR3 nucleotides read TGCAGCGTCCCTACCAGGGTGCGCTATGGCTACACCTTC. Translating it yields CSVPTRVRYGYTF. This chain uses TRBV29-1 with TRBJ1-2; a weak D match, TRBD1 (5 bases). V was trimmed by 6 bases and J by 4 bases, leaving 15 bases between them. The CDR3 contains 13 residues. CDR1 and CDR2 from the germline V gene are SQVTM and ANQGSEA.

The rearrangement uses TRBV30 and TRBJ1-1; 12 bases align to TRBD1. The V segment lost 5 bases and the J segment 9 bases; nucleotides outside the gene matches: 13. The germline gives CDR1 GTSNPN, CDR2 SVGIG (reference sequence). The CDR3 consists of 15 residues. The CDR3 region has the DNA TGTGCCTGGGTCCGTGGAGGGACAGGGGGCTTCAAAGCTTTCTTT. It specifies CAWVRGGTGGFKAFF.

This chain connects TRBV5-8 to TRBJ2-7, with 7 bases matching TRBD1. In germline, CDR1 is SGHTS, CDR2 YDEGEE. CDR3 length: 17 amino acids. J gave up 0 bases and V 3 bases, and 12 bases lay outside the gene matches. CDR3 amino acids: CASSSRLRQGDSYEQYF. The CDR3 DNA follows: TGTGCCAGCAGCTCACGACTAAGGCAGGGGGACTCCTACGAGCAGTACTTC. The full variable domain, rest sourced from reference TRBV5-8 and TRBJ2-7, is EAGVTQSPTHLIKTRGQQATLRCSPISGHTSVYWYQQALGLGLQFLLWYDEGEERNRGNFPPRFSGRQFPNYSSELNVNALELEDSALYLCASSSRLRQGDSYEQYFGPGTRLTVT.

V and J are TRBV5-5 and TRBJ2-7, with D unresolved. Germline V lookup: CDR1 SGHKS, CDR2 YYEKEE (reference sequence). V lost 4 bases and J 2 bases, leaving 13 bases between the germline ends. The CDR3 loop spans 14 amino acids. CDR3 bases: TGTGCCAGCAGCCCAGTCGCAGGTCCCTACGAGCAGTACTTC. The encoded protein is CASSPVAGPYEQYF.

The gene calls are TRBV7-3 and TRBJ2-1, with TRBD2 identical over 9 bases. Germline V gene data show CDR1 as SGHTA and CDR2 as FQGTGA. The J segment lost 8 bases and the V segment lost 2 bases, leaving 4 bases of the junction unmatched. CDR3 length: 14 residues. CDR3 region: CASSLLAGPYEQFF. The CDR3 DNA sequence: TGTGCCAGCAGCTTACTAGCGGGACCCTATGAGCAGTTCTTC.

This chain joins TRBV5-1 and TRBJ2-3, with 8 nucleotides matching TRBD2. The V and J ends lost 4 bases and 6 bases, in that order; junction bases with no gene match: 7. This CDR3 comprises 14 residues. Germline V CDR1 and CDR2: SGHRS, YFSETQ. The CDR3 protein is CASSPPGGTDTQYF. For the CDR3, the DNA is TGCGCCAGCAGCCCCCCGGGGGGGACGGATACGCAGTATTTT.

The chain uses TRBV7-9 and TRBJ2-7; weak D call: TRBD2 (5 bases). The ends were cut back, 0 bases at V and 5 bases at J, with 11 bases in the middle. Looked up from germline, CDR1 is SEHNR and CDR2 is FQNEAQ (reference sequence). CDR3 length: 14 residues. The CDR3 here is CASSLARGFNEQYF. The CDR3 DNA reads TGTGCCAGCAGCTTAGCGCGAGGGTTCAACGAGCAGTACTTC.

This clone was seen only once. The rearrangement uses TRBV28 and TRBJ1-1; D ambiguous. CDR1 is MDHEN, CDR2 SYDVKM, per germline. Trimming removed 3 bases from V and 1 base from J, with 6 bases in between. This CDR3 has 13 residues. The CDR3 nucleotides are TGTGCCAGCAGTTTCCGACAGAACACTGAAGCTTTCTTT. Its protein product is CASSFRQNTEAFF.